This T cell receptor (beta chain) was sequenced for a study of identical twins. General study results and limits: In cord blood, abundant beta clonotypes had fewer insertions; memory showed no trend. Researchers caution that invariant MAIT and iNKT cells could partly confound zero-insertion analyses.

Only healthy Caucasians were included as donors. Details on this clonotype: What it binds is not known.

Via MiXCR, TCRdb re-called the 5' RACE reads, giving one row per CDR3 protein. Found here are 200,000 to 300,000 distinct CDR3 sequences, roughly 7% of them singletons; the top ten hold 3% to 4%. The CDR3 covers 13 residues. V was cut by 7 bases and J by 4 bases, with 11 bases left in between. Looked up from germline, CDR1 is MNHNS and CDR2 is SASEGT. These data were also reused for a study on yellow fever vaccine responses in identical twins.

The rearrangement links TRBV6-1 to TRBJ2-1; no reliable D call. The receptor was isolated from a woman between 18 and 29 years old in good health. Sequences were obtained from memory (CD45RO+) T cells sorted from blood. For the CDR3, the DNA is TGTGCCAGCATCGCGGACGGGTACAATGAGCAGTTCTTC. This encodes CASIADGYNEQFF.